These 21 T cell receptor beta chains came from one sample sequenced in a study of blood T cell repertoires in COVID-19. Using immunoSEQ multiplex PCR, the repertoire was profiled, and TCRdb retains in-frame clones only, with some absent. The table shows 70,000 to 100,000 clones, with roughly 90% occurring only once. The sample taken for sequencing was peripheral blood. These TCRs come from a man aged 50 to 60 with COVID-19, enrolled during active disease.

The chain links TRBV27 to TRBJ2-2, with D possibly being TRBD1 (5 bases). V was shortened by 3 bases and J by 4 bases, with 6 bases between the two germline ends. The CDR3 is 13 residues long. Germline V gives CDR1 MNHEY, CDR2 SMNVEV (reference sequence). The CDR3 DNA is TGTGCCAGCAGTTTTCAGGGCACCGGGGAGCTGTTTTTT. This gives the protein CASSFQGTGELFF.

DNA of the CDR3: TGCGCCAGCAGCTTGGCAGGGGGCGATGGTGAAAAACTGTTTTTT. As protein: CASSLAGGDGEKLFF. The chain is built from TRBV5-1 and TRBJ1-4; 8 bases are a match to TRBD1. The CDR3 extends over 15 amino acids. Trimming cost V 0 bases and J 7 bases; bases outside gene matches: 5. Germline lookup yields CDR1 SGHRS and CDR2 YFSETQ. The entire variable domain, with the rest obtained from reference TRBV5-1 and TRBJ1-4, is as follows: KAGVTQTPRYLIKTRGQQVTLSCSPISGHRSVSWYQQTPGQGLQFLFEYFSETQRNKGNFPGRFSGRQFSNSRSEMNVSTLELGDSALYLCASSLAGGDGEKLFFGSGTQLSVL.

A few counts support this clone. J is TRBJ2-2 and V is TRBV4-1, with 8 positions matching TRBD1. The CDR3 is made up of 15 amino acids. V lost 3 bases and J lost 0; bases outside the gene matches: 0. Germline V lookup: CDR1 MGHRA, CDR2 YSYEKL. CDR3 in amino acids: CASSQDRANTGELFF. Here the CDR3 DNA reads TGCGCCAGCAGCCAGGACAGGGCGAACACCGGGGAGCTGTTTTTT.

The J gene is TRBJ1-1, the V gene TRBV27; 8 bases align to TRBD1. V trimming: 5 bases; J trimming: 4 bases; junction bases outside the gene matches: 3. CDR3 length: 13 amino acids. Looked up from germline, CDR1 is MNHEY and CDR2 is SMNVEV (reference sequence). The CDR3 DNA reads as TGTGCCAGCAGTCTCACAGGGGGCACTGAAGCTTTCTTT. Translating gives CASSLTGGTEAFF.

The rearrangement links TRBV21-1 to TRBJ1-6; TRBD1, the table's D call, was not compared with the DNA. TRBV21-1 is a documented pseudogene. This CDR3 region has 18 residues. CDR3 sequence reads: CASSKKERGPPYNSPLHF. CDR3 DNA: TGTGCCAGCAGCAAAAAGGAGAGGGGGCCGCCCTATAATTCACCCCTCCACTTT.

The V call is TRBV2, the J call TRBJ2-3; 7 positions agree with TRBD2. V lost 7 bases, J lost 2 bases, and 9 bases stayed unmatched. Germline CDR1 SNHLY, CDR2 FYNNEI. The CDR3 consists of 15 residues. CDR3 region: CASTNPLAHTDTQYF. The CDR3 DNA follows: TGTGCCAGCACCAACCCACTAGCGCACACAGATACGCAGTATTTT.

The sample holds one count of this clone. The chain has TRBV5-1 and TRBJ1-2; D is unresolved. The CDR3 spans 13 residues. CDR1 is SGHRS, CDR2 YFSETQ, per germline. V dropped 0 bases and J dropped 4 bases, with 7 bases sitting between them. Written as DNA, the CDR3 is TGCGCCAGCAGCTTGGACGGGAGCTATGGCTACACCTTC. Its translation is CASSLDGSYGYTF. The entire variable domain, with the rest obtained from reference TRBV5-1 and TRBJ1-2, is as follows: KAGVTQTPRYLIKTRGQQVTLSCSPISGHRSVSWYQQTPGQGLQFLFEYFSETQRNKGNFPGRFSGRQFSNSRSEMNVSTLELGDSALYLCASSLDGSYGYTFGSGTRLTVV.

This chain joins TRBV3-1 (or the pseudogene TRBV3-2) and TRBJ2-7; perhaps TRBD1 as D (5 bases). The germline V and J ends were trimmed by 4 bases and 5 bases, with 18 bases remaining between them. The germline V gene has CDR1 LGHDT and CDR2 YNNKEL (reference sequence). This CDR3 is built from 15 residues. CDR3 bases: TGTGCCAGCAGCCCCCTAGGGGCGGAACGGCACGAGCAGTACTTC. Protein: CASSPLGAERHEQYF.

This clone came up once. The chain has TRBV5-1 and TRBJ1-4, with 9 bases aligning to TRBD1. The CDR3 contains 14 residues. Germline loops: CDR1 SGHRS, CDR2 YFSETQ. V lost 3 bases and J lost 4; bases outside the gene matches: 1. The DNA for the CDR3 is TGCGCCAGCAGCTCGGACAGGGGTAATGAAAAACTGTTTTTT. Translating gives CASSSDRGNEKLFF.

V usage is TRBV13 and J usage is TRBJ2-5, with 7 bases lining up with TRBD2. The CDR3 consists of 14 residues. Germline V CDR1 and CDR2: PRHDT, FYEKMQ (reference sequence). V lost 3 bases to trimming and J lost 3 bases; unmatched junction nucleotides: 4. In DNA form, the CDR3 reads TGTGCCAGCAGCTTGTCCCTAGCGGAAGAGACCCAGTACTTC. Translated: CASSLSLAEETQYF.

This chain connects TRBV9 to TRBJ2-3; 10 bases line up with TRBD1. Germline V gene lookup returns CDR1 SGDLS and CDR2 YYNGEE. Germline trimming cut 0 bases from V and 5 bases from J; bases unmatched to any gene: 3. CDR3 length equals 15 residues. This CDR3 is CASSVAGQGRDTQYF. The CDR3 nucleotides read TGTGCCAGCAGCGTAGCGGGACAGGGGAGAGATACGCAGTATTTT.

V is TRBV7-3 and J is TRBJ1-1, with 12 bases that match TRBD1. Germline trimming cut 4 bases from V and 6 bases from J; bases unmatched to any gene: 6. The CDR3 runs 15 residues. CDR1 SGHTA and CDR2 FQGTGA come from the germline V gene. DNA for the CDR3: TGTGCCAGCAGCTCCACCGGGACAGGGGGCTCTGAAGCTTTCTTT. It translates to CASSSTGTGGSEAFF. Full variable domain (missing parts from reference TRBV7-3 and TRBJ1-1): GAGVSQTPSNKVTEKGKYVELRCDPISGHTALYWYRQSLGQGPEFLIYFQGTGAADDSGLPNDRFFAVRPEGSVSTLKIQRTERGDSAVYLCASSSTGTGGSEAFFGQGTRLTVV.

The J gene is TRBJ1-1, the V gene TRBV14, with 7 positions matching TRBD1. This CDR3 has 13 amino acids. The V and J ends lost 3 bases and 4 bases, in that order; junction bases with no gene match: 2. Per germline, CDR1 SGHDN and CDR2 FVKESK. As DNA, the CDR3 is TGTGCCAGCAGCCAGGGACAGACCACTGAAGCTTTCTTT. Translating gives CASSQGQTTEAFF.

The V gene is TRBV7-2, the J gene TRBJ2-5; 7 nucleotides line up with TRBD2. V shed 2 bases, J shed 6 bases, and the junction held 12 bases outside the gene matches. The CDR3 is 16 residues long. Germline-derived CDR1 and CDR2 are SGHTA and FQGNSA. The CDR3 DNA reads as TGTGCCAGCAGCTTATCGGTAGCGGGCTCCCAGCAGACCCAGTACTTC. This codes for CASSLSVAGSQQTQYF. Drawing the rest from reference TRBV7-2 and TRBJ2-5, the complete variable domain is GAGVSQSPSNKVTEKGKDVELRCDPISGHTALYWYRQSLGQGLEFLIYFQGNSAPDKSGLPSDRFSAERTGGSVSTLTIQRTQQEDSAVYLCASSLSVAGSQQTQYFGPGTRLLVL.

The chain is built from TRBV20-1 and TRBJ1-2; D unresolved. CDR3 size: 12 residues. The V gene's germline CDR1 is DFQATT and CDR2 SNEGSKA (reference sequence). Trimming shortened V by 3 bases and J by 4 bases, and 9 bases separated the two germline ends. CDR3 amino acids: CSASSQVYGYTF. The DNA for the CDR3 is TGCAGTGCTAGTAGTCAGGTCTATGGCTACACCTTC.

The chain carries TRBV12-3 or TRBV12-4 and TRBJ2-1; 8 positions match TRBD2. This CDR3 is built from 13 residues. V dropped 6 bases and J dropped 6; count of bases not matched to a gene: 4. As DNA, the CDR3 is TGTGCCAGCAGCAGCCGGGAGGGCAATGAGCAGTTCTTC. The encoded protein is CASSSREGNEQFF.

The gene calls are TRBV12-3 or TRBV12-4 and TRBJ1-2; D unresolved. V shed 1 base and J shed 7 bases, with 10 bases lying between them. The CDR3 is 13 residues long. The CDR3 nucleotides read TGTGCCAGCAGTTTAGGCGAAGGAGTTGGCTACACCTTC. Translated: CASSLGEGVGYTF.

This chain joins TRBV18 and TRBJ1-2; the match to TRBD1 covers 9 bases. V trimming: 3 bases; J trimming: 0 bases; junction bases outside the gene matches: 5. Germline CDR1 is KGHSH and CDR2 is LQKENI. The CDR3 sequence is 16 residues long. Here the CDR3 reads CASSPGQGTSNYGYTF. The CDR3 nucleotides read TGTGCCAGCTCACCGGGACAGGGAACCTCTAACTATGGCTACACCTTC.

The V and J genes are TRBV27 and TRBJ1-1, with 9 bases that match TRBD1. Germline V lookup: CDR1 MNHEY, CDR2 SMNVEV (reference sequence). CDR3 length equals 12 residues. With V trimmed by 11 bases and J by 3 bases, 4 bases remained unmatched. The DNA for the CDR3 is TGTGCCTTAAGGGACAGGGACACTGAAGCTTTCTTT. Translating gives CALRDRDTEAFF.

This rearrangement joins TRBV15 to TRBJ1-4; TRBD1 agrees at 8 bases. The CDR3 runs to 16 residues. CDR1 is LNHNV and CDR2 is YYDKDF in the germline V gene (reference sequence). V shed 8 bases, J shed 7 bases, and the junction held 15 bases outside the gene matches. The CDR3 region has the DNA TGTGCCACCCGGGGCGGCAGGGGGCTGAAAGGTGAAAAACTGTTTTTT. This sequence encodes CATRGGRGLKGEKLFF.

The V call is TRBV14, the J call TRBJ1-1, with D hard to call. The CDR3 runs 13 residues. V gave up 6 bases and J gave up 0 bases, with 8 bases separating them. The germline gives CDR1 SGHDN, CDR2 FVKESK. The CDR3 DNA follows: TGTGCCAGCAGTCGGGAACTGAACACTGAAGCTTTCTTT. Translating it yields CASSRELNTEAFF.